The 8 T cell receptor beta chains below were found in one sample sequenced in a study of T cell responses to AZD1222 COVID-19 vaccine. Data came from immunoSEQ multiplex PCR; TCRdb stores just in-frame clones and leaves some out. The sample lists under 150,000 clones; about 92% were seen once. Sequencing used peripheral blood, obtained on day 0 of AZD1222 vaccination. The source is an adult in good health.

The chain uses TRBV7-9 and TRBJ2-7, with D possibly matching TRBD2 (5 bases). The CDR3 covers 13 residues. The V gene's germline CDR1 is SEHNR and CDR2 FQNEAQ (reference sequence). Between the trimmed V and J ends, which lost 1 base and 5 bases, there was a span of 9 bases. CDR3 amino acids: CASSLVEGNEQYF. As DNA, the CDR3 is TGTGCCAGCAGCTTAGTCGAGGGAAACGAGCAGTACTTC.

The rearrangement links TRBV19 to TRBJ2-7; D unresolved. Germline lookup yields CDR1 LNHDA and CDR2 SQIVND (reference sequence). The CDR3 is made up of 12 amino acids. Trimming pared 1 base from V and 6 bases from J, leaving 7 bases between. CDR3 protein: CASSIGGSEQYF. The DNA for the CDR3 is TGTGCCAGTAGTATAGGTGGCAGCGAGCAGTACTTC.

V and J are TRBV30 and TRBJ2-1; 8 bases line up with TRBD1. V lost 3 bases, J lost 5 bases, and 12 bases stayed unmatched. This CDR3 region has 16 residues. Germline V gene data show CDR1 as GTSNPN and CDR2 as SVGIG (reference sequence). CDR3 residues: CAWSALSRTGNNEQFF. CDR3 in DNA: TGTGCCTGGAGCGCCCTTTCGAGGACAGGGAACAATGAGCAGTTCTTC.

The V gene is TRBV10-3, the J gene TRBJ2-2; 8 nucleotides align to TRBD2. The germline CDR1 and CDR2 sequences are ENHRY and SYGVKD. With V trimmed by 3 bases and J by 4 bases, 7 bases remained unmatched. The CDR3 is 16 amino acids. CDR3 residues: CAISETGGIVTGELFF. CDR3 sequence (DNA): TGTGCCATCAGTGAAACGGGGGGGATCGTCACCGGGGAGCTGTTTTTT.

The rearrangement joins TRBV5-6 to TRBJ1-2; D is undetermined. This CDR3 is 15 amino acids long. Trimming stripped 1 base from V and 2 bases from J, with 12 bases between. Germline V gene data show CDR1 as SGHDT and CDR2 as YYEEEE. CDR3 nucleotide sequence: TGTGCCAGCAGCTTGCAACAAAACGAAAACTATGGCTACACCTTC. Amino acid sequence: CASSLQQNENYGYTF.

The chain links TRBV2 to TRBJ1-5; D perhaps matches TRBD1 (5 bases). The CDR3 extends over 14 amino acids. Trimming took off 5 bases at V and 1 base at J, with 9 bases between the two ends. The germline gives CDR1 SNHLY, CDR2 FYNNEI. The DNA for the CDR3 is TGTGCCAGCAGTCCCCGACAGAGCAATCAGCCCCAGCATTTT. Protein: CASSPRQSNQPQHF. Variable domain in full (rest from reference TRBV2 and TRBJ1-5): EPEVTQTPSHQVTQMGQEVILRCVPISNHLYFYWYRQILGQKVEFLVSFYNNEISEKSEIFDDQFSVERPDGSNFTLKIRSTKLEDSAMYFCASSPRQSNQPQHFGDGTRLSIL.

V and J are TRBV7-9 and TRBJ2-5; D uncertain. CDR3 length: 13 amino acids. The V gene's germline CDR1 is SEHNR and CDR2 FQNEAQ (reference sequence). Trimming pared 3 bases from V and 4 bases from J, leaving 9 bases between. CDR3 nucleotides: TGTGCCAGCAGCTTGCAAGTGGGAGAGACCCAGTACTTC. This encodes CASSLQVGETQYF.

This clone was found a few times. The chain recombines TRBV4-2 with TRBJ1-3; D uncertain. CDR1 and CDR2 (germline): LGHNA, YNFKEQ. Trimming stripped 1 base from V and 0 bases from J, with 10 bases between. This CDR3 is 16 amino acids long. The CDR3 DNA is TGTGCCAGCAGCCAAGCCGAGTTAAGCTCTGGAAACACCATATATTTT. Protein sequence: CASSQAELSSGNTIYF.